These 5 T cell receptor beta chains originate from one sample sequenced in a study of blood T cell repertoires in COVID-19. TCRdb's copy holds only in-frame clones and misses some; the assay was immunoSEQ multiplex PCR. Of 170,000 or so clones in the sample, about 86% were seen once. The specimen was peripheral blood. The receptors here all came from a man in his fifties with active or convalescent COVID-19.

V usage is TRBV30 and J usage is TRBJ2-1, with 9 nucleotides matching TRBD2. This CDR3 is 12 amino acids long. CDR1 is GTSNPN, CDR2 SVGIG, per germline (reference sequence). The junction had 5 bases not matched to a gene; V was cut back by 7 bases and J by 7 bases. The CDR3 DNA reads TGTGCCTCCGGGACTAGCATGAATGAGCAGTTCTTC. Protein sequence: CASGTSMNEQFF. Together with reference TRBV30 and TRBJ2-1, the CDR3 gives the full variable domain: SQTIHQWPATLVQPVGSPLSLECTVEGTSNPNLYWYRQAAGRGLQLLFYSVGIGQISSEVPQNLSASRPQDRQFILSSKKLLLSDSGFYLCASGTSMNEQFFGPGTRLTVL.

This chain links TRBV9 with TRBJ2-5; the D gene is possibly TRBD2 (5 bases). Germline V gene sequence: CDR1 SGDLS, CDR2 YYNGEE. The CDR3 is 15 amino acids. The V and J ends lost 6 bases and 5 bases respectively, with 20 bases between them. In DNA form, the CDR3 reads TGTGCCAGCAACAGCGGCATCCAGAGGGTGGAGACCCAGTACTTC. It yields the protein CASNSGIQRVETQYF.

V and J are TRBV7-3 and TRBJ1-1; D not certain. In germline, CDR1 is SGHTA, CDR2 FQGTGA. There are 14 residues in the CDR3. V gave up 0 bases and J gave up 3 bases, with 8 bases separating them. CDR3 sequence: CASSLTREDTEAFF. The CDR3 nucleotides read TGTGCCAGCAGCTTAACCCGGGAGGACACTGAAGCTTTCTTT.

The genes are TRBV15 and TRBJ2-7; TRBD2 is a possible D gene (6 bases). Trimming removed 4 bases from V and 3 bases from J, with 16 bases in between. CDR1 is LNHNV and CDR2 is YYDKDF in the germline V gene (reference sequence). The CDR3 length is 15 residues. The CDR3 here is CATSTTGGIIYEQYF. The CDR3 coding sequence is TGTGCCACCAGCACCACTGGCGGGATTATCTACGAGCAGTACTTC.

V gene TRBV10-3 combines with J gene TRBJ1-2; perhaps TRBD1 as D (6 bases). Germline V lookup: CDR1 ENHRY, CDR2 SYGVKD. The CDR3 sequence is 14 residues long. Deletions cut 3 bases from V and 4 bases from J, with 12 bases between. CDR3 DNA sequence: TGTGCCATCAGTGAACTTGACAGGCCCTATGGCTACACCTTC. It is translated as CAISELDRPYGYTF.